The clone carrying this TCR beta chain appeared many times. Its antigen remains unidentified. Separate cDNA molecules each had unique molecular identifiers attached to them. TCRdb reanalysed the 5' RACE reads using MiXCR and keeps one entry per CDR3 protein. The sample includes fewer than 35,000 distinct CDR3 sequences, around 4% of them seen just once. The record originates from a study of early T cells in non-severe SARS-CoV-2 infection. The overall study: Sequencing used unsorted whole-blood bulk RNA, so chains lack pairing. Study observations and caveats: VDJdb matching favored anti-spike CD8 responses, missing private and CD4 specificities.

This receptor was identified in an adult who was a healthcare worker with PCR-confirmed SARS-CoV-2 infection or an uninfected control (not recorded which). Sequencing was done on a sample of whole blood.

CDR3 DNA: TGTGCCAGCAGTTGGTCGAATGAGCAGTTCTTC. As protein: CASSWSNEQFF. The V gene is TRBV6-5, the J gene TRBJ2-1; unclear D gene. CDR3 size: 11 residues. V was shortened by 4 bases and J by 7 bases, with 5 bases between the two germline ends. CDR1 is MNHEY and CDR2 is SVGAGI in the germline V gene.